A selection of T cell receptor beta chains follows, all from one sample in a study of CD8+ T cells in alopecia areata. Produced via immunoSEQ multiplex PCR; TCRdb's table is partial and in-frame only. The data show 110,000 to 150,000 clones, roughly 64% seen once. The input for sequencing was CD4+ T cells sorted from blood, taken at week 0. These TCRs come from a human donor with alopecia areata. The CDR3 runs from the conserved cysteine through the conserved F or W. A D gene is named only where the DNA matches it firmly. Clone size appears in some rows only: once, few, many, or a class for an expanded clone.

>-|TRBJ1-4|TRBV7-2|16|-
TGTGCCAGCAGCCTTAATGGGGCTACCGTCAATGAAAAACTGTTTTTT
CASSLNGATVNEKLFF
>-|TRBJ2-2|TRBV7-2|15|-
TGTGCCAGCAGCTTATTAGCTAGAAACACCGGGGAGCTGTTTTTT
CASSLLARNTGELFF
>-|TRBJ1-2|TRBV27|13|few
TGTGCCAGCACTTCGCGCGGGGCCCATGGCTACACCTTC
CASTSRGAHGYTF
>-|TRBJ1-1|TRBV29-1|13|few
TGCAGCGTTGAAGGTCGACAGAACACTGAAGCTTTCTTT
CSVEGRQNTEAFF
>-|TRBJ1-1|TRBV30|14|-
TGTGCCTGGAGTAGGACAGCTATGAACACTGAAGCTTTCTTT
CAWSRTAMNTEAFF
>-|TRBJ1-1|TRBV7-3|13|-
TGTGCCAGCAGCTTAACCGGGAACACTGAAGCTTTCTTT
CASSLTGNTEAFF
>-|TRBJ2-6|TRBV7-9|14|-
TGTGCCAGCAGCTCCCGCTCTGGGGCCAACGTCCTGACTTTC
CASSSRSGANVLTF
>TRBD2|TRBJ2-7|TRBV7-2|14|-
TGTGCCAGCAGCCAAATTATGTCGGGGGGCGAGCAGTACTTC
CASSQIMSGGEQYF
>-|TRBJ1-2|TRBV14|13|few
TGTGCCAGCAGCCAAGTCCGAGGGGCCAGCTACACCTTC
CASSQVRGASYTF
>-|TRBJ2-5|TRBV4-1|15|-
TGCGCCAGCAGCCAAGTGGCAGGGGCTGGGGAGACCCAGTACTTC
CASSQVAGAGETQYF